This TCR beta chain was found in a study of cytomegalovirus exposure and HLA in healthy donors (dated by TCRdb to 2017 to 2019). About the investigation overall: An earlier analysis of 550 to 700 of the donors reported roughly 300 Gb of sequence data and some 100 million unique TCR beta sequences from 150 million to 200 million T cells. Of the 350 to 450 genotyped donors, over 80% were placed in the genetic ancestry cluster associated with self-reported Caucasian donors. The number of typed donors differed by locus: 629-630 for A, B, C, DRB1 and DQB1; approximately 520 for DQA1; roughly 600 for DPA1; and approximately 450 for DPB1. The T cell repertoires of under 750 subjects were profiled by immunosequencing and related to cytomegalovirus serostatus. In a later genetic analysis, genome-wide SNP genotypes for about 55% of the roughly 700 donors were used, and that subset was treated as a discovery cohort. Donor age, sex, ethnicity and CMV serostatus were collected together with the repertoire data. The study combined high-throughput TCR immunosequencing, statistical association of individual TCRs with disease status, and machine learning to predict cytomegalovirus infection status. A later analysis re-examined previously published TCR beta repertoires from more than 550 donors and added high-resolution HLA genotyping to investigate patterns of TCR occurrence. The aim of the study was to test whether cataloging public T cell receptors could identify signatures of past pathogen exposure. Along with the roughly 710-subject first cohort, a separate validation cohort of more than 90 different subjects was used. A handful of DR-DQ haplotypes were handled as single units for association and clustering because linkage in the cohort was strong. Every repertoire in the discovery cohort had been generated on one and the same sequencing platform. Across some 400 genotyped donors of the cohort, an average of about 240,000 unique TCR beta nucleotide sequences per donor were sequenced, and 15% to 20% of those sequences were non-productive. Class I and class II HLA loci were covered by the typing at four-digit resolution. In an earlier analysis of more than 550 of the donors, high-throughput TCR beta sequencing was used to judge whether each TCR beta V gene segment behaved as functional or pseudogenic. The later analysis used no new phenotypic data to find candidate immune exposures, relying instead on TCR beta sequences and their occurrence across donors. An early release covering about 600 HLA-typed donors comprised around 300 gigabases of sequencing data and approximately 85 million unique TCR sequences.

Study-wide conclusions, independent of this receptor: While some public TCRs were present in many individuals, most TCR sequences turned up only very rarely across donors. A further reported finding was that TCR beta sequences accurately predicted the HLA-A and HLA-B alleles for most subjects in the first cohort. Several of the top co-occurrence clusters appeared to be linked to parvovirus B19, influenza, CMV and Epstein-Barr virus, according to a later analysis. A few of the identified cytomegalovirus-associated TCR beta chains were confirmed in vitro to be specific for cytomegalovirus antigens. CMV serostatus was the only immune exposure information available for the cohort. Roughly uniform sequencing depth across donors was assumed in presence/absence analyses, although this assumption may not hold. The earlier analysis of some 540 of the donors excluded around 17 rarely observed V segments, including chromosome 9 orphons, because counts were too low. Because HLA typing was unavailable for some donors at each locus, only the typed subset was used in association tests. When HLA alleles, especially DR and DQ, strongly co-occurred, attributing TCR associations to individual alleles was difficult. According to the authors, the approach could potentially be generalized to other disease states and immunological phenotypes. A later analysis found that most CMV-associated TCR beta chains appeared HLA-restricted, with HLA associations seemingly driven largely by CMV exposure. Broadly in line with IMGT annotations, most TCR beta V segments showed up in productive rearrangements about 87% or about 30% of the time in an earlier analysis of several hundred of the donors. At a false discovery rate of 0.05, a later analysis linked 15,000 to 20,000 TCR beta sequences to specific HLA alleles. Some IMGT-functional V segments, including TRBV6-2 and TRBV6-3, could not be told apart with the 87-base-pair reads, so those segments were excluded. Cytomegalovirus status was reported to be diagnosed by the classifier with high specificity and sensitivity in both the original and validation cohorts. Linkage disequilibrium might explain the correlated functional status among segregating V segments, but an unknown experimental factor could not be ruled out. In this cohort, only TCR beta chains were sequenced, and detectable features were limited by the absence of alpha or paired-chain data. Compared with the approximately 720-donor mean, donors in an Asian-associated ancestry cluster had fewer N-insertions in productive TCRs, according to a later genetic analysis. In a later analysis, TCR association rates were found to vary across HLA loci, with the most associated TCRs seen for DRB1 alleles and the fewest for HLA-C alleles. A group of highly shared sequence variants was considered likely to be a technical artifact of the sequencing pipeline. In a later genetic analysis, a missense DCLRE1C variant was associated with V-gene and J-gene trimming of TCR beta chains, and the association was replicated in an independent cohort. A total of 164 TCR beta chains were listed by the study as associated with cytomegalovirus. In a later analysis, HLA-associated TCR beta chains showed more clonal expansion and lower generation probabilities than non-associated chains that were equally common.

The cohort comprised more than 550 healthy bone marrow donors. At the time of sampling, all cohort members were nominally healthy, though unrecorded immune exposures were likely present. The donor was CMV seronegative and belonged to the group of 350 or so seronegative cohort members. Each donor provided a peripheral blood sample, and peripheral blood mononuclear cells were used for TCR beta sequencing. The Qiagen DNeasy Blood Extraction Kit was used to extract genomic DNA from the blood cell samples. With regard to this clone: Its antigen is unknown. It has no much larger one-base neighbor in the sample; base qualities were not kept.

Library construction relied on the immunoSEQ multiplex PCR assay. A mixture of 60 forward primers for TCR Vbeta segments and 13 reverse primers for TCR Jbeta segments was used in the multiplex PCR. The CDR3 region of rearranged TCR beta genes was amplified from genomic DNA by a multiplex PCR assay. The amplified TCR beta libraries were sequenced on the Illumina HiSeq System as 87-base-pair reads. For the original study's pipeline: Across the 700 or so repertoires, a later analysis counted 80 million or so unique TCR beta chains, around 11 million of which were shared by at least two donors. To remove PCR and sequencing errors, raw reads were error-corrected and collapsed into unique sequences using a nearest-neighbor algorithm that merged closely related sequences. V, D and J gene segments were assigned by aligning CDR3 sequences to IMGT reference sequences. For a sequence to be retained, a match of at least six nucleotides was required to both a V gene segment and a J gene segment. A rearrangement counted as productive if the CDR3 had no stop codons and remained in frame with V and J, and every other rearrangement counted as non-productive. Following IMGT convention, CDR3 was defined as the stretch from the second conserved V-encoded cysteine up to the conserved J-encoded phenylalanine. In an earlier analysis of approximately 590 of the donors, sequences lacking an unambiguous match to a single V gene segment were excluded. In an earlier analysis of approximately 500 of the donors, a V segment was called functional when productive rearrangements were above 56.7%, and segregating when the standard deviation between donors exceeded 5%. A statistical classification framework was built to diagnose cytomegalovirus status from the catalog of TCR beta chain sequences. V and J gene assignment, in a later analysis, came from comparing TCR nucleotide sequences with IMGT/GENE-DB human TR gene sequences. Using the TCRdist pipeline, a later analysis assigned CDR3 sequences along with most-parsimonious VDJ recombination scenarios. In a later analysis, each TCR beta chain was defined by its CDR3 amino acid sequence together with its V-gene family, and reads lacking a unique V-gene family were excluded. To address suspected cross-contamination and a sequencing artifact, a later analysis removed 450 to 700 highly shared, low-generation-probability nucleotide sequences. For each public chain, a later analysis derived a clonal expansion index from normalized ranks of inferred template counts within each repertoire. In a later analysis, generation probabilities were computed with a VDJ recombination model fitted to out-of-frame rearrangements, and the resulting probabilities were checked against IGoR. Hypergeometric tests were used in a later analysis to score TCR-TCR, TCR-HLA and TCR-CMV co-occurrence, with a repertoire-size bias correction applied to the TCR pairs. To estimate false discovery rates, a later analysis permuted the HLA or CMV assignments 20 times. In a later analysis, co-occurring TCRs were grouped using DBSCAN, and TCRdist sequence similarity was added for clustering within HLA-allele-positive subsets. For co-occurrence clustering, repertoires with fewer than 30,000 or more than 120,000 public chains were excluded, along with about five repertoires with anomalous nucleotide sharing. This immuneACCESS table, as held by TCRdb, lists in-frame sequences with V and J called but not all clones. Of the missing ones, under half trace to an unresolved V gene in checked studies; the others have no known cause. V, J and clone size derive from that table, while D and trimming were established from the DNA sequence. The sample table shows 90,000 to 120,000 clones, and over 75% are seen once. Roughly 4.2% of the sample lies in the top ten.

Per the germline V gene, SNHLY is the CDR1 and FYNNEI is the CDR2. Taken from cysteine to phenylalanine, the CDR3 has 17 residues. Just CDR3 DNA is preserved here, 51 bases in frame from base 1. For this chain, trimming is 6 bases at the V end and 1 base at the J end, and the number of junction bases without a gene match is 9. The sequencing input was PBMCs. The sequence joins TRBV2 to TRBJ2-7, with 13 middle bases fitting TRBD2. The TCR sequence derives from a male donor in good health and CMV-seronegative. CDR3 region: CASRTGTSGTYSYEQYF. The DNA is as follows: TGTGCCAGCAGGACCGGGACTAGCGGGACTTATTCCTACGAGCAGTACTTC.